These 20 T cell receptor beta chains share one sample of origin, sequenced in a study of blood T cell repertoires in COVID-19. Profiling relied on immunoSEQ multiplex PCR, and the TCRdb table lists in-frame clones only, not all of them. The sample shows roughly 33,000 clones, 85% of them seen only once. Sequenced: peripheral blood. These TCRs come from a human donor with acute or convalescent COVID-19. The donor label of this sample is uncertain.

This rearrangement joins TRBV6-6 to TRBJ2-1; D uncertain. The germline V gene has CDR1 MNHNY and CDR2 SVGAGI (reference sequence). There are 13 residues in the CDR3. The V end was cut by 2 bases, the J end by 5 bases, with 7 bases between. In DNA, the CDR3 is TGTGCCAGCAGTTACGTCCAGAACAATGAGCAGTTCTTC. The encoded protein is CASSYVQNNEQFF.

This clone was seen just once. The chain joins TRBV7-8 to TRBJ2-7, with TRBD1 matching over 9 bases. The V gene's germline CDR1 is SGHVS and CDR2 FQNEAQ. The CDR3 is made up of 14 amino acids. Trimming at V came to 7 bases and at J to 6 bases, leaving 10 bases not matched to a gene. The CDR3 DNA reads as TGTGCCAGCAACTTCGGACAGGGGCCACGCGAGCAGTACTTC. Translation gives CASNFGQGPREQYF.

The chain recombines TRBV2 with TRBJ1-2; TRBD1 matches 11 bases. After removal of 1 base from V and 8 bases from J, the junction contained 6 bases not matched to a gene. CDR1 and CDR2 (germline): SNHLY, FYNNEI. The CDR3 totals 15 residues. CDR3 sequence reads: CASSEEGQGAGGYTF. The CDR3 region has the DNA TGTGCCAGCAGTGAAGAAGGACAGGGGGCTGGAGGCTACACCTTC.

The CDR3 loop reads CATRPYLERGLNYEQYF. The CDR3 DNA reads TGCGCCACCCGACCCTACTTGGAGCGGGGGCTTAACTACGAGCAGTACTTC. The V gene is TRBV4-1, the J gene TRBJ2-7, with 8 bases aligning to TRBD2. Germline CDR1 MGHRA, CDR2 YSYEKL. Germline trimming cut 10 bases from V and 3 bases from J; bases unmatched to any gene: 20. This CDR3 contains 17 residues.

The rearrangement uses TRBV7-8 and TRBJ1-2; D is possibly TRBD1 (6 bases). Germline V lookup: CDR1 SGHVS, CDR2 FQNEAQ. With 3 bases removed from V and 4 bases from J, the gap between germline ends came to 15 bases. There are 15 residues in the CDR3. The CDR3: CASSFLWTEPYGYTF. CDR3 DNA sequence: TGTGCCAGCAGCTTCCTATGGACAGAGCCCTATGGCTACACCTTC.

In nucleotides, the CDR3 is TGCGCCAGCAGCCCCAGCGATACTGGAAACACCATATATTTT. Amino acids: CASSPSDTGNTIYF. The chain couples TRBV5-1 to TRBJ1-3, with unresolved D. The length of the CDR3 is 14 residues. Germline V CDR1 and CDR2: SGHRS, YFSETQ. Between the trimmed V and J ends, which lost 4 bases and 2 bases, there was a span of 10 bases.

The count of this clone is one. This chain connects TRBV11-2 to TRBJ2-1; 9 nucleotides line up with TRBD2. After removal of 1 base from V and 7 bases from J, the junction contained 11 bases not matched to a gene. This CDR3 is built from 17 residues. The germline V gene has CDR1 SGHAT and CDR2 FQNNGV. CDR3 region: CASSLVSMAGGINEQFF. CDR3 nucleotide sequence: TGTGCCAGCAGCTTAGTTTCGATGGCGGGAGGGATTAATGAGCAGTTCTTC.

J is TRBJ1-5 and V is TRBV6-5, with TRBD1 matching over 7 bases. V dropped 6 bases and J dropped 5; count of bases not matched to a gene: 10. This CDR3 has 15 residues. CDR1 is MNHEY and CDR2 is SVGAGI in the germline V gene. CDR3: CASSRDREGYQPQHF. CDR3 bases: TGTGCCAGCAGCCGAGACAGGGAAGGGTATCAGCCCCAGCATTTT.

The chain carries TRBV6-6 and TRBJ1-1; D call uncertain. The CDR3 consists of 14 residues. The germline V and J ends were trimmed by 0 bases and 1 base, with 6 bases remaining between them. Germline CDR1 reads MNHNY; CDR2 reads SVGAGI (reference sequence). The chain's CDR3 is CASSYSEGNTEAFF. CDR3 nucleotides: TGTGCCAGCAGTTACTCGGAGGGGAACACTGAAGCTTTCTTT.

The chain uses TRBV7-8 and TRBJ1-5; 8 bases align to TRBD1. The V segment lost 0 bases and the J segment 4 bases; nucleotides outside the gene matches: 8. The CDR3 consists of 17 residues. From germline, CDR1 is SGHVS and CDR2 FQNEAQ. The chain's CDR3 is CASSLAISTGANQPQHF. The CDR3 DNA sequence: TGTGCCAGCAGCTTAGCGATCTCGACAGGGGCTAATCAGCCCCAGCATTTT.

The chain recombines TRBV29-1 with TRBJ1-2; 8 bases match TRBD1. Per germline, CDR1 SQVTM and CDR2 ANQGSEA. The V gene end was trimmed by 2 bases and the J gene end by 7 bases; junction bases not matched to a gene: 9. This CDR3 spans 14 amino acids. The CDR3 DNA is TGCAGCGTTGAAATTAGCAGGGGGCAGGGTGGCTACACCTTC. This sequence encodes CSVEISRGQGGYTF.

The rearrangement uses TRBV7-3 and TRBJ2-1, with a possible D match to TRBD2 (6 bases). CDR1 is SGHTA and CDR2 is FQGTGA in the germline V gene. CDR3 length equals 15 residues. V was pared by 4 bases and J by 10 bases, with 20 bases between. For the CDR3, the DNA is TGTGCCAGCAGCTCGTGGGCAGGGAGGCAGGTGGAGCAGTTCTTC. The encoded protein is CASSSWAGRQVEQFF.

This clone was picked up a small number of times. The chain employs TRBV7-8 and TRBJ1-1; 7 bases align to TRBD1. Looked up from germline, CDR1 is SGHVS and CDR2 is FQNEAQ. Germline trimming cut 5 bases from V and 0 bases from J; bases unmatched to any gene: 9. The CDR3 extends over 16 amino acids. The CDR3 nucleotides are TGTGCCAGCAGCCCCACTTTGACAGGGCTGAACACTGAAGCTTTCTTT. Translation gives CASSPTLTGLNTEAFF.

This rearrangement joins TRBV5-5 to TRBJ1-1, with D possibly matching TRBD1 (5 bases). The CDR3 covers 14 residues. Trimming removed 5 bases at V and 5 bases at J, with 16 bases between. The germline gives CDR1 SGHKS, CDR2 YYEKEE (reference sequence). CDR3 DNA: TGTGCCAGCAGTCTGCTCGGGGAGGGGACTGAAGCTTTCTTT. It specifies CASSLLGEGTEAFF.

The chain carries TRBV4-3 and TRBJ1-2; D is unresolved. Per the germline V gene, CDR1 is LGHNA and CDR2 is YSLEER. Deletions cut 1 base from V and 3 bases from J, with 12 bases between. This CDR3 comprises 15 residues. DNA for the CDR3: TGCGCCAGCAGCCAAGGAGAGGCCCCGGACTATGGCTACACCTTC. Translation: CASSQGEAPDYGYTF.

This clone counts as medium-sized. V is TRBV7-6 and J is TRBJ2-1; D possibly corresponds to TRBD1 (5 bases). V was shortened by 3 bases and J by 1 base, with 13 bases between the two germline ends. From germline, CDR1 is SGHVS and CDR2 FNYEAQ. This CDR3 region has 16 residues. CDR3 sequence: CASSFLTGDSYNEQFF. CDR3 sequence (DNA): TGTGCCAGCAGCTTTCTCACAGGCGATTCCTACAATGAGCAGTTCTTC.

As for this clone: Within the sample, other DNA sequences also encode this same CDR3. J is TRBJ2-3 and V is TRBV3-1 (or the pseudogene TRBV3-2); 9 bases agree with TRBD2. There are 16 residues in the CDR3. Germline V gene data show CDR1 as LGHDT and CDR2 as YNNKEL (reference sequence). V lost 1 base, J lost 6 bases, and 8 bases stayed unmatched. The CDR3 DNA reads as TGTGCCAGCAGCCAAGTTATAGCGGGAGCGGGGGATACGCAGTATTTT. It translates to CASSQVIAGAGDTQYF.

The V and J genes are TRBV5-4 and TRBJ2-1, with D hard to call. The germline V gene encodes CDR1 SGHNT and CDR2 YYREEE (reference sequence). The CDR3 spans 15 residues. Between the trimmed V and J ends, which lost 0 bases and 2 bases, there was a span of 9 bases. As DNA, the CDR3 is TGTGCCAGCAGCTTGGAAGGCACTACCTACAATGAGCAGTTCTTC. The encoded protein is CASSLEGTTYNEQFF.

CDR3 region: CATGGNPHYGYTF. CDR3 DNA: TGTGCCACAGGGGGAAACCCTCACTATGGCTACACCTTC. The rearrangement uses TRBV19 and TRBJ1-2, with 7 bases that match TRBD1. The V segment lost 10 bases and the J segment 3 bases; nucleotides outside the gene matches: 8. The CDR3 consists of 13 residues. CDR1 and CDR2 (germline): LNHDA, SQIVND (reference sequence).

The chain employs TRBV9 and TRBJ2-1, with TRBD1 matching 7 bases. The trim removed 3 bases at V and 5 bases at J, leaving 5 bases unmatched. The CDR3 runs to 14 residues. Germline V gene sequence: CDR1 SGDLS, CDR2 YYNGEE. This CDR3 is CASSAGQTHNEQFF. CDR3 in DNA: TGTGCCAGCAGCGCGGGACAGACTCACAATGAGCAGTTCTTC.